The 32 T cell receptor delta chains in this list originate from one sample, sequenced in a study of gamma-delta chains in newborns, infants, children. TCRdb processed the reads again with the CATT caller. The sample lists some 10,000 delta-chain clones, roughly 8% occurring once. The specimen was blood. Receptors originate from a child who was a newborn, infant or young child, either healthy, febrile or measles-vaccinated (not recorded which).

This clone was observed a few times. The chain is built from TRDV2 and TRDJ1; 13 nucleotides match TRDD3. This CDR3 has 18 amino acids. Germline V gene lookup returns CDR1 GEAIGNYY and CDR2 EKD. With 2 bases clipped from V and 0 bases from J, the junction kept 8 bases outside the gene matches. The CDR3 DNA sequence: TGTGCCTGTGACAGTTTACTGGGGGATACGCGGCACACCGATAAACTCATCTTT. Amino acid sequence: CACDSLLGDTRHTDKLIF.

To note about this clone: Being one base from a much bigger clone, this may be a read error. CDR3 DNA sequence: TGTGCTCTTGGGGAACTACGGCGGGGGATCGTCGATAAACTCATCTTT. It encodes CALGELRRGIVDKLIF. The chain couples TRDV1 to TRDJ1, with 7 bases aligning to TRDD3. No J segment appears in TCRdb, so it was assigned here by matching the sequence to germline. With V trimmed by 0 bases and J by 4 bases, 8 bases remained unmatched. Germline V gives CDR1 TSWWSYY, CDR2 QGS. The CDR3 is made up of 16 amino acids.

This clone appeared a few times. V is TRDV2 and J is TRDJ1, with 10 bases aligning to TRDD3. CDR3 length: 18 residues. CDR1 and CDR2 from the germline V gene are GEAIGNYY and EKD. V lost 0 bases and J lost 0; bases outside the gene matches: 9. CDR3 nucleotide sequence: TGTGCCTGTGACACCTTGACTGGGGGATTCGGGGACACCGATAAACTCATCTTT. This translates into CACDTLTGGFGDTDKLIF.

CDR3 sequence (DNA): TGTGCTCTTGGGGAACCACCGGTCCTACGCCATTACCCACTATGCACCGATAAACTCATCTTT. This codes for CALGEPPVLRHYPLCTDKLIF. The chain couples TRDV1 to TRDJ1; perhaps TRDD2 as D (6 bases). TCRdb is silent on the J gene; assignment here came from matching the DNA to germline. Germline CDR1 reads TSWWSYY; CDR2 reads QGS. V lost 1 base to trimming and J lost 1 base, with 28 bases between them. The CDR3 spans 21 residues.

The J gene is TRDJ3, the V gene TRDV2; TRDD3 aligns across 10 bases. Since TCRdb gives no J gene, matching the DNA to germline was used here to assign it. The CDR3 contains 19 residues. The ends lost 3 bases at V and 0 bases at J; junction bases unmatched: 7. The V gene's germline CDR1 is GEAIGNYY and CDR2 EKD. The CDR3 is CACDATGGFSSWDTRQMFF. Here the CDR3 DNA reads TGTGCCTGTGACGCCACTGGGGGATTCAGCTCCTGGGACACCCGACAGATGTTTTTC.

This clone was counted a few times. For the CDR3, the DNA is TGTGCTCTTGGGGACGCGCGCCTTCCCGCCTACTGGGCCTCAGGGACTACCGATAAACTCATCTTT. Protein sequence: CALGDARLPAYWASGTTDKLIF. The genes are TRDV1 and TRDJ1, with D possibly being TRDD2 or TRDD3 (6 bases each). The CDR3 runs 22 residues. V was cut by 3 bases and J by 2 bases, with 34 bases left in between. Germline CDR1 TSWWSYY, CDR2 QGS.

Notes on this clone: Other nucleotide sequences in the sample specify the same CDR3. V and J are TRDV2 and TRDJ1, with 9 bases identical to TRDD3. CDR3 length equals 15 residues. Per germline, CDR1 GEAIGNYY and CDR2 EKD. The V segment lost 5 bases and the J segment 0 bases; nucleotides outside the gene matches: 6. CDR3 region: CACVLLGENTDKLIF. The CDR3 region has the DNA TGTGCCTGTGTCTTACTGGGGGAGAACACCGATAAACTCATCTTT.

This clone was seen only once. The J gene call is TRDJ1, but no V gene call exists; the table's D call TRDD3 went unverified against the DNA. This CDR3 comprises 18 residues. CDR3 DNA sequence: TGTGCCTGTGACACCGTTGGACCCACTGGGGGCGTCACCGATAAACTCATCTTT. This encodes CACDTVGPTGGVTDKLIF.

Written as DNA, the CDR3 is TGTGCCTGTGACAGCCTGGGGTCCGGCGATAAACTCATCTTT. It codes for CACDSLGSGDKLIF. This chain links TRDV2 with TRDJ1; a weak D match, TRDD3 (6 bases). Germline-derived CDR1 and CDR2 are GEAIGNYY and EKD. The CDR3 spans 14 residues. V gave up 2 bases and J gave up 4 bases, with 13 bases separating them.

The chain has TRDV2 and TRDJ3, with 8 bases aligning to TRDD3. No J segment appears in TCRdb, so it was assigned here by matching the sequence to germline. Germline lookup yields CDR1 GEAIGNYY and CDR2 EKD. J was trimmed by 0 bases and V by 3 bases; bases with no gene match: 12. The CDR3 spans 20 residues. The CDR3, as DNA: TGTGCCTGTGACCCTACTGGGGGCTACGGGAGCTCCTGGGACACCCGACAGATGTTTTTC. It encodes CACDPTGGYGSSWDTRQMFF.

This chain joins TRDV2 and TRDJ1; TRDD3 matches 8 bases. Unmatched junction bases numbered 14, after V lost 0 bases and J lost 0 bases. CDR1 and CDR2 from the germline V gene are GEAIGNYY and EKD. The CDR3 runs 19 residues. CDR3: CACDTIRTGGQENTDKLIF. The DNA for the CDR3 is TGTGCCTGTGACACCATCCGTACTGGGGGCCAGGAAAACACCGATAAACTCATCTTT.

This clone counts as medium-sized. Different DNA sequences within this sample yield the same CDR3. The rearrangement joins TRDV2 to TRDJ3, with 9 bases matching TRDD3. Trimming removed 0 bases from V and 0 bases from J; junction bases left unmatched: 2. The CDR3 totals 18 residues. Germline lookup yields CDR1 GEAIGNYY and CDR2 EKD. The CDR3 DNA reads as TGTGCCTGTGACACCGTACTGGGGGACTCCTGGGACACCCGACAGATGTTTTTC. Protein: CACDTVLGDSWDTRQMFF.

This clone was seen a few times. The chain combines TRDV1 with TRDJ1, with D tentatively TRDD3 (6 bases). Germline loops: CDR1 TSWWSYY, CDR2 QGS. Trimming stripped 2 bases from V and 2 bases from J, with 15 bases between. The CDR3 length is 16 residues. The DNA for the CDR3 is TGTGCTCTTGGGGAAGTTCCTGGGATAGCAACCGATAAACTCATCTTT. It is translated as CALGEVPGIATDKLIF.

Although no V gene was called, TRDJ1 is the J gene; TRDD3, the D gene given by the table, was not confirmed from the DNA. The CDR3 runs to 16 residues. Here the CDR3 reads CACDTVGSRHTDKLIF. For the CDR3, the DNA is TGTGCCTGTGACACGGTGGGGTCGAGGCACACCGATAAACTCATCTTT.

V and J are TRDV2 and TRDJ2; no clear D gene. TCRdb carries no J gene annotation; the J gene was assigned here by matching the DNA with germline. Germline V gene lookup returns CDR1 GEAIGNYY and CDR2 EKD. V lost 3 bases and J 4 bases, leaving 11 bases between the germline ends. The length of the CDR3 is 14 residues. The CDR3: CACDPIRSTAQLFF. CDR3 coding DNA: TGTGCCTGTGACCCTATCAGGTCGACAGCACAACTCTTCTTT.

This chain joins TRDV2 and TRDJ3; 11 nucleotides match TRDD3. CDR3 size: 19 residues. Germline assignment: CDR1 GEAIGNYY and CDR2 EKD. Trimming at V came to 2 bases and at J to 5 bases, leaving 10 bases not matched to a gene. The CDR3 region is CACDSVLGDNGRDTRQMFF. The CDR3 nucleotides read TGTGCCTGTGACAGCGTACTGGGGGATAACGGCCGGGACACCCGACAGATGTTTTTC.

With regard to this clone: Other DNA sequences from this sample encode an identical CDR3 as well. This chain links TRDV2 with TRDJ1; 10 bases are a match to TRDD3. Germline values: CDR1 GEAIGNYY, CDR2 EKD. Trimming removed 0 bases from V and 3 bases from J; junction bases left unmatched: 3. The CDR3 spans 15 residues. The CDR3 protein is CACDTVGGYADKLIF. The CDR3 bases are TGTGCCTGTGACACCGTCGGGGGATACGCCGATAAACTCATCTTT.

The V call is TRDV2, the J call TRDJ1; 7 nucleotides agree with TRDD3. No J gene was available from TCRdb, and it was assigned here by a germline match of the DNA. Trimming took 3 bases from V and 0 from J; bases not matched to a gene: 21. Per germline, CDR1 GEAIGNYY and CDR2 EKD. This CDR3 spans 20 amino acids. The CDR3 DNA sequence: TGTGCCTGTGACCCTATACCCGAGACTGGGGCCGGCCCCTACACCGATAAACTCATCTTT. Protein sequence: CACDPIPETGAGPYTDKLIF.

The rearrangement links TRDV2 to TRDJ2; 10 bases are shared with TRDD3. The J gene comes from matching the DNA to germline here; TCRdb lacks it. Trimming took 1 base from V and 4 from J; bases not matched to a gene: 11. The CDR3 runs to 18 residues. The germline gives CDR1 GEAIGNYY, CDR2 EKD. Here the CDR3 reads CACDTILGGIRGTAQLFF. The CDR3 coding sequence is TGTGCCTGTGACACGATACTGGGGGGGATACGCGGGACAGCACAACTCTTCTTT.

This clone has just a few counts. The rearrangement uses TRDV2 and TRDJ1; the match to TRDD3 covers 12 bases. Per the germline V gene, CDR1 is GEAIGNYY and CDR2 is EKD. This CDR3 region has 18 residues. With 5 bases clipped from V and 2 bases from J, the junction kept 14 bases outside the gene matches. The CDR3 DNA sequence: TGTGCCTGTGTTGGACTGGGGGATACCCCCGGATGGACCGATAAACTCATCTTT. This sequence encodes CACVGLGDTPGWTDKLIF.

V gene TRDV2 combines with J gene TRDJ1; the match to TRDD3 covers 7 bases. The CDR3 extends over 17 amino acids. CDR1 and CDR2 (germline): GEAIGNYY, EKD. J lost 0 bases, V lost 1 base, and 10 bases had no gene match. CDR3 region: CACDTLGVFPYTDKLIF. In nucleotides, the CDR3 is TGTGCCTGTGACACGCTGGGGGTTTTCCCGTACACCGATAAACTCATCTTT.

There are a few counts of this clone. The chain is built from TRDV2 and TRDJ1; 10 bases line up with TRDD3. Germline CDR1 is GEAIGNYY and CDR2 is EKD. The length of the CDR3 is 19 residues. The ends lost 0 bases at V and 0 bases at J; junction bases unmatched: 12. CDR3 protein: CACDTVFGGYLSYTDKLIF. CDR3 DNA: TGTGCCTGTGACACCGTCTTTGGGGGATACCTTTCGTACACCGATAAACTCATCTTT.

This clone is categorized as medium-sized. This chain joins TRDV2 and TRDJ1; a possible D gene is TRDD3 (6 bases). This CDR3 is 15 amino acids long. Germline V gene lookup returns CDR1 GEAIGNYY and CDR2 EKD. Trimming removed 3 bases from V and 4 bases from J, with 17 bases in between. The DNA for the CDR3 is TGTGCCTGTGACCGCTTACTGGGTCCGGTCGATAAACTCATCTTT. Its translation is CACDRLLGPVDKLIF.

A few counts support this clone. V usage is TRDV2 and J usage is TRDJ1; 7 bases fit TRDD3. The germline CDR1 and CDR2 sequences are GEAIGNYY and EKD. Trimming at V came to 2 bases and at J to 0 bases, leaving 5 bases not matched to a gene. CDR3 size: 15 residues. This chain's CDR3 is CACDSLGAYTDKLIF. CDR3 nucleotides: TGTGCCTGTGACAGCCTGGGGGCGTACACCGATAAACTCATCTTT.

The V call is TRDV2, the J call TRDJ3; D might be TRDD3 (5 bases). With 3 bases removed from V and 0 bases from J, the gap between germline ends came to 17 bases. The CDR3 runs to 19 residues. CDR1 is GEAIGNYY and CDR2 is EKD in the germline V gene. The CDR3 here is CACDVAMGTSSWDTRQMFF. CDR3 in DNA: TGTGCCTGTGACGTCGCGATGGGGACTAGCTCCTGGGACACCCGACAGATGTTTTTC.

This clone was recorded a few times. Other DNA sequences in this sample translate to the same CDR3. As DNA, the CDR3 is TGTGCCTGTGACACTGCCCTGCGGCAGGGGGCCCAGAGCTCCTGGGACACCCGACAGATGTTTTTC. This codes for CACDTALRQGAQSSWDTRQMFF. The rearrangement uses TRDV2 and TRDJ3; D might be TRDD3 (5 bases). CDR3 length: 22 amino acids. The germline CDR1 and CDR2 sequences are GEAIGNYY and EKD. Trimming shortened V by 1 base and J by 0 bases, and 24 bases separated the two germline ends.

This clone showed up just a few times. The same CDR3 can be traced to other DNA sequences in this sample. V and J are TRDV2 and TRDJ3; TRDD3 aligns across 9 bases. The V segment lost 1 base and the J segment 0 bases; nucleotides outside the gene matches: 3. The CDR3 extends over 18 amino acids. Per the germline V gene, CDR1 is GEAIGNYY and CDR2 is EKD. The CDR3, as DNA: TGTGCCTGTGACACTTACTGGGGGAGCTCCTGGGACACCCGACAGATGTTTTTC. Protein product: CACDTYWGSSWDTRQMFF.

As regards this clone: One junction end does not reproduce the germline sequence, and a read error may be involved. The chain is built from TRDV2 and TRDJ2, with 12 bases matching TRDD3. The germline V gene encodes CDR1 GEAIGNYY and CDR2 EKD. CDR3 size: 18 residues. This chain's CDR3 is CACDTLGDTSRLTAQIFF. CDR3 nucleotides: TGTGCCTGTGACACGCTGGGGGATACGAGTCGTTTGACAGCACAAATCTTCTTT.

In this sample, this clone turned up a few times. The V call is TRDV2, the J call TRDJ3, with 9 bases identical to TRDD3. V shed 0 bases and J 0 bases; nucleotides not matched to a gene: 5. CDR1 is GEAIGNYY and CDR2 is EKD in the germline V gene. The CDR3 covers 19 residues. CDR3 nucleotides: TGTGCCTGTGACACCGTACTGGGGGACGGCTCCTGGGACACCCGACAGATGTTTTTC. Amino acids: CACDTVLGDGSWDTRQMFF.

This chain links TRDV2 with TRDJ1; 10 bases are shared with TRDD3. V shed 4 bases and J 4 bases; nucleotides not matched to a gene: 14. The CDR3 consists of 17 residues. Germline loops: CDR1 GEAIGNYY, CDR2 EKD. CDR3 in amino acids: CACEGVLVGGYSDKLIF. CDR3 sequence (DNA): TGTGCCTGTGAAGGCGTCTTGGTTGGGGGATACAGCGATAAACTCATCTTT.

V usage is TRDV2 and J usage is TRDJ1, with 7 bases fitting TRDD3. There are 17 residues in the CDR3. V lost 0 bases, J lost 0 bases, and 9 bases stayed unmatched. Germline loops: CDR1 GEAIGNYY, CDR2 EKD. CDR3 residues: CACDTLGVGRDTDKLIF. The CDR3 nucleotides are TGTGCCTGTGACACCCTGGGGGTTGGTCGGGACACCGATAAACTCATCTTT.

This clone was found a few times. V usage is TRDV2 and J usage is TRDJ1; 10 nucleotides align to TRDD3. The CDR3 is 19 amino acids. V shed 2 bases, J shed 0 bases, and the junction held 14 bases outside the gene matches. The germline V gene encodes CDR1 GEAIGNYY and CDR2 EKD. The CDR3 DNA reads TGTGCCTGTGACATCCTACGCCGTACTGGGGGATCGGACACCGATAAACTCATCTTT. Its protein product is CACDILRRTGGSDTDKLIF.